This T cell receptor beta chain was observed in a study of cytomegalovirus exposure and HLA in healthy donors. Study-level information: HLA-typed donors were the source of around 87 million unique TCRs, which an early data release held.

In this sample, this clone turned up once. Its antigen is not identified. A read error may produce the germline difference seen at one junction end. Use of 60 Vbeta and 13 Jbeta primers characterized the PCR. Authors' processing steps: Among the unique TCR beta chains that a later analysis counted, some 73 million in all, some 10 million were shared. The table came from immunoSEQ multiplex PCR; TCRdb's copy has only in-frame clones and leaves some out. The D gene and trimming were derived from the DNA, and the V and J assignments and clone size from that table. The table includes about 160,000 clones, approximately 80% detected once. The V gene's germline CDR1 is SGHRS and CDR2 YFSETQ. The CDR3 spans 13 residues. Regarding the study as a whole: Being productive about 90% or about 30% of the time was typical of most TCR beta V segments in an earlier analysis. Excluded: some indistinguishable V segments such as TRBV6-2 and TRBV6-3.

This chain joins TRBV5-1 and TRBJ1-1; unclear D gene. The sequence was obtained from a man aged 25 to 40 in good health and CMV-seropositive. Input material: PBMCs. The DNA for the CDR3 is TGCGCCAGCAGCTTGGGTCGTGACACTGGAGCTTTCTTT. This sequence encodes CASSLGRDTGAFF. Filled out from reference TRBV5-1 and TRBJ1-1, the complete variable domain reads KAGVTQTPRYLIKTRGQQVTLSCSPISGHRSVSWYQQTPGQGLQFLFEYFSETQRNKGNFPGRFSGRQFSNSRSEMNVSTLELGDSALYLCASSLGRDTGAFFGQGTRLTVV.